This T cell receptor (beta chain) stems from a study of blood T cell repertoires in COVID-19 (dated by TCRdb to the early 2020s). Regarding the complete study: Samples from collaborators originated in the United States, Italy and Spain and spanned both the acute and convalescent phases of COVID-19. The material from the prospective study consisted of cDNA or gDNA derived from T cells, B-cell-depleted T cells, or PBMCs. Deeply sampled blood TCRbeta repertoires from subjects exposed to, actively infected with, or recovered from COVID-19 were included in the dataset. A freely available public database, intended as a resource for researchers studying the immune response to SARS-CoV-2, is where the repertoires were released. The samples were drawn from the first 160 participants of the ongoing ImmuneRACE study and from 1,254 subjects provided by 6 global collaborators. Sample metadata almost always included a de-identified subject ID, COVID-19 status, age in years and sex. Where available, HLA class I and class II types were obtained from metadata supplied by the sample provider rather than from assay-based typing.

The CDR3 sequence holds 11 residues, the cysteine and phenylalanine included. Only the CDR3 DNA stays, 33 bases, in frame from base 1. A distance of 7 bases separates the germline ends of V and J, which lose 5 bases and 6 bases respectively. Comment on this clone: No antigen is known for it. Base quality data are lacking; no much larger clone is found one base away.

General conclusions and limits of the study: The amount of clinical and demographic metadata varied by source and participant and was provided uncurated.

Collaborating institutions collected whole blood in K2EDTA tubes following their own protocols. For TCRbeta analysis, collaborators shipped samples as frozen whole blood, isolated PBMCs, or DNA extracted from either of those sample types. TCRbeta CDR3 regions were amplified from genomic DNA using the immunoSEQ Assay, a bias-controlled multiplex PCR. Per the authors' processing: The number of nucleated cells in each sample was estimated from the amplification of reference gene primers within the assay. To quantify the absolute abundance of each unique TCRbeta CDR3 rearrangement, sequence reads were collapsed and filtered. For each sample, productive Simpson clonality was calculated by taking the square root of Simpson's diversity index across productive rearrangements. This is the immuneACCESS table as TCRdb keeps it, with only in-frame sequences that have V and J called. A part of the clones is gone; compared with another copy, unresolved V genes explain less than half, and the rest is unexplained. V and J calls and clone size are copied from that table; D and trimming were computed from the DNA. A total of some 51,000 clones appear in this sample, just over 90% of them only once. The top ten clonotypes cover approximately 6.2% of the sample.

The TCR originated in a man aged 40-49 years with acute or convalescent COVID-19. Sequencing was performed on peripheral blood. The chain uses TRBV12-3 or TRBV12-4 and TRBJ1-1; the D gene cannot be named for sure. The CDR3 is CASSMTSEAFF. The base sequence is TGTGCCAGCAGTATGACATCTGAAGCTTTCTTT.